These 17 T cell receptor beta chains originate from one sample sequenced in a study of cytomegalovirus exposure and HLA in healthy donors. 13 Jbeta primers and 60 Vbeta primers were used for the PCR. Assay used: immunoSEQ multiplex PCR; TCRdb lists only in-frame clones, some missing. The profile shows 29,000 or so clones, 62% of them singletons. The specimen was PBMCs. The receptor source for this set is a male donor in good health and CMV-seropositive.

J is TRBJ1-2 and V is TRBV29-1; the D is unclear. V gave up 7 bases and J gave up 6 bases, with 15 bases separating them. Germline loops: CDR1 SQVTM, CDR2 ANQGSEA. This CDR3 has 12 amino acids. DNA of the CDR3: TGCAGCGCCCAATCCACGACTAATGGCTACACCTTC. Translating it yields CSAQSTTNGYTF.

This chain links TRBV5-1 with TRBJ2-5; 8 bases are a match to TRBD2. The CDR3 contains 15 residues. V lost 2 bases and J lost 5; bases outside the gene matches: 8. CDR1 is SGHRS and CDR2 is YFSETQ in the germline V gene. CDR3 in amino acids: CASSFSGRGGETQYF. The CDR3 DNA follows: TGCGCCAGCAGCTTCTCCGGGAGGGGAGGGGAGACCCAGTACTTC.

V and J are TRBV29-1 and TRBJ1-2, with D perhaps TRBD1 (6 bases). There are 12 residues in the CDR3. V lost 1 base and J lost 5, with 8 bases in between. The germline V gene has CDR1 SQVTM and CDR2 ANQGSEA. As DNA, the CDR3 is TGCAGCGTTGAAGGGACAGCTTATGGCTACACCTTC. This sequence encodes CSVEGTAYGYTF. The whole variable domain, filled in from reference TRBV29-1 and TRBJ1-2, reads SAVISQKPSRDICQRGTSLTIQCQVDSQVTMMFWYRQQPGQSLTLIATANQGSEATYESGFVIDKFPISRPNLTFSTLTVSNMSPEDSSIYLCSVEGTAYGYTFGSGTRLTVV.

The rearrangement joins TRBV5-1 to TRBJ2-2, with 7 bases that match TRBD1. This CDR3 is 17 amino acids long. The germline V gene encodes CDR1 SGHRS and CDR2 YFSETQ. The trim removed 4 bases at V and 5 bases at J, leaving 14 bases unmatched. CDR3 nucleotide sequence: TGCGCCAGCAGCCGGACCCTTGACAGGGCTTTTACCGGGGAGCTGTTTTTT. It encodes CASSRTLDRAFTGELFF.

The gene calls are TRBV11-2 and TRBJ1-5; D ambiguous. Per germline, CDR1 SGHAT and CDR2 FQNNGV. The CDR3 spans 12 residues. Trimming removed 5 bases from V and 5 bases from J, with 7 bases in between. The CDR3 nucleotides read TGTGCCAGCAGCGCGCCCCATCAGCCCCAGCATTTT. This gives the protein CASSAPHQPQHF.

This clone was observed a handful of times. This chain joins TRBV9 and TRBJ2-5; 7 bases align to TRBD2. CDR1 and CDR2 (germline): SGDLS, YYNGEE. With V trimmed by 7 bases and J by 4 bases, 7 bases remained unmatched. This CDR3 is built from 13 residues. CDR3 sequence reads: CASGGGGTETQYF. CDR3 sequence (DNA): TGTGCCAGCGGGGGGGGAGGGACAGAGACCCAGTACTTC.

V usage is TRBV6-4 and J usage is TRBJ2-1, with TRBD2 identical over 13 bases. The CDR3 runs 16 residues. Germline V gene data show CDR1 as MRHNA and CDR2 as SNTAGT. The V segment lost 6 bases and the J segment 6 bases; nucleotides outside the gene matches: 8. DNA of the CDR3: TGTGCCAGCAGCCGGACTAGCGGGAGTCCCGCCAATGAGCAGTTCTTC. Translated: CASSRTSGSPANEQFF.

This clone showed up just a few times. The chain links TRBV5-1 to TRBJ2-5; 7 positions agree with TRBD2. The CDR3 is 15 amino acids. V lost 3 bases and J lost 2; bases outside the gene matches: 7. Per the germline V gene, CDR1 is SGHRS and CDR2 is YFSETQ. This CDR3 is CASSSGGGLQETQYF. Written as DNA, the CDR3 is TGCGCCAGCAGCTCGGGGGGTGGTCTGCAAGAGACCCAGTACTTC.

This chain connects TRBV5-1 to TRBJ2-7, with TRBD1 matching over 7 bases. Germline V gene lookup returns CDR1 SGHRS and CDR2 YFSETQ. The V gene end was trimmed by 4 bases and the J gene end by 2 bases; junction bases not matched to a gene: 12. This CDR3 comprises 16 residues. The CDR3 reads CASSRDGTESTYEQYF. In nucleotides, the CDR3 is TGCGCCAGCAGCAGGGACGGGACAGAAAGTACCTACGAGCAGTACTTC.

The rearrangement uses TRBV13 and TRBJ1-1, with D possibly TRBD1 on 5 matching bases. CDR1 and CDR2 (germline): PRHDT, FYEKMQ (reference sequence). With 1 base removed from V and 7 bases from J, the gap between germline ends came to 13 bases. The CDR3 sequence is 14 residues long. Here the CDR3 reads CASSLVKGRNEAFF. DNA of the CDR3: TGTGCCAGCAGCTTAGTCAAGGGGCGAAATGAAGCTTTCTTT.

The chain links TRBV19 to TRBJ1-2, with TRBD1 matching 7 bases. There are 15 residues in the CDR3. Germline CDR1 LNHDA, CDR2 SQIVND (reference sequence). The V gene end was trimmed by 3 bases and the J gene end by 8 bases; junction bases not matched to a gene: 12. The CDR3 spells CASSISPLTGRGYTF. The CDR3 DNA is TGTGCCAGTAGTATTTCCCCCTTGACAGGGCGAGGCTACACCTTC.

V and J are TRBV7-8 and TRBJ1-6; 11 bases agree with TRBD1. This CDR3 region has 19 residues. Per the germline V gene, CDR1 is SGHVS and CDR2 is FQNEAQ. With 5 bases clipped from V and 9 bases from J, the junction kept 18 bases outside the gene matches. In DNA form, the CDR3 reads TGTGCCAGCAGCCCAGTCCGGGACAGGGGGACAGGATTTGGTTCACCCCTCCACTTT. Translated, it gives CASSPVRDRGTGFGSPLHF.

This chain uses TRBV28 with TRBJ2-3; 8 bases are a match to TRBD1. V was clipped by 9 bases and J by 1 base; unmatched bases: 3. The V gene's germline CDR1 is MDHEN and CDR2 SYDVKM. The CDR3 sequence is 13 residues long. The CDR3 nucleotides read TGTGCCAGTGAGACAGGGGGCACAGATACGCAGTATTTT. It translates to CASETGGTDTQYF.

This clone was recorded a few times. The chain is built from TRBV5-5 and TRBJ2-2; the match to TRBD2 covers 7 bases. J gave up 2 bases and V 6 bases, and 7 bases lay outside the gene matches. Germline CDR1 SGHKS, CDR2 YYEKEE (reference sequence). The CDR3 contains 15 residues. The CDR3, as DNA: TGTGCCAGCACCCCCGGCGGGGGAAACACCGGGGAGCTGTTTTTT. Protein: CASTPGGGNTGELFF.

This clone was observed a single time. The V call is TRBV6-1, the J call TRBJ1-2; TRBD1 matches 11 bases. V was clipped by 8 bases and J by 2 bases; unmatched bases: 1. Looked up from germline, CDR1 is MNHNS and CDR2 is SASEGT. The CDR3 totals 13 residues. This chain's CDR3 is CASRTGGNYGYTF. The CDR3 DNA reads as TGTGCCAGCCGGACAGGGGGCAACTATGGCTACACCTTC.

The rearrangement uses TRBV14 and TRBJ1-2; TRBD1 might be the D (6 bases). CDR1 is SGHDN, CDR2 FVKESK, per germline. V lost 0 bases and J 1 base, leaving 24 bases between the germline ends. The CDR3 sequence is 20 residues long. The chain's CDR3 is CASSQDPSRGIGFDNYGYTF. The DNA for the CDR3 is TGTGCCAGCAGCCAAGACCCATCAAGGGGGATCGGATTTGATAACTATGGCTACACCTTC. The complete variable domain, with remaining parts taken from reference TRBV14 and TRBJ1-2, reads EAGVTQFPSHSVIEKGQTVTLRCDPISGHDNLYWYRRVMGKEIKFLLHFVKESKQDESGMPNNRFLAERTGGTYSTLKVQPAELEDSGVYFCASSQDPSRGIGFDNYGYTFGSGTRLTVV.

The J gene is TRBJ1-1, the V gene TRBV9; D perhaps matches TRBD1 (6 bases). The CDR3 totals 14 residues. The V end was cut by 4 bases, the J end by 2 bases, with 12 bases between. The germline V gene encodes CDR1 SGDLS and CDR2 YYNGEE. Written as DNA, the CDR3 is TGTGCCAGCAGCCGTCGGACAGACAACACTGAAGCTTTCTTT. It encodes CASSRRTDNTEAFF.